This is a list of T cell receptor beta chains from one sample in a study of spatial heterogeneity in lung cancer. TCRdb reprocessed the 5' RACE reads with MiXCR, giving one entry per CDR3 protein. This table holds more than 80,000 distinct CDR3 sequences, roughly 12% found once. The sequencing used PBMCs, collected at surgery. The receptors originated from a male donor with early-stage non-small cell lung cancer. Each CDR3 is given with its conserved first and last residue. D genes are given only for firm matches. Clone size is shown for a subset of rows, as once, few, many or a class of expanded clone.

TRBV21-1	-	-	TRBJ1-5	CASRRGTGQTGNQPQHF	TGTGCCAGCAGGCGAGGAACAGGGCAGACGGGCAATCAGCCCCAGCATTTT
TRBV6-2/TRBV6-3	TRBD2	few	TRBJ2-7	CASSPAGGFTYEQYF	TGTGCCAGCAGTCCAGCGGGAGGATTTACCTACGAGCAGTACTTC
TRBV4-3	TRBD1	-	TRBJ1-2	CASSQFRTGLHGYTF	TGCGCCAGCAGCCAATTCCGGACAGGGCTTCATGGCTACACCTTC
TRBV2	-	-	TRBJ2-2	CASRDRQLNTGELFF	TGTGCCAGCAGAGACAGACAACTGAACACCGGGGAGCTGTTTTTT
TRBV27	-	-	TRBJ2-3	CASRKMGLLDTQYF	TGTGCCAGCAGGAAAATGGGACTTTTAGATACGCAGTATTTT
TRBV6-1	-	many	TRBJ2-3	CASSEGGRGRGF	TGTGCCAGCAGTGAAGGGGGGCGGGGACGCGGTTTT
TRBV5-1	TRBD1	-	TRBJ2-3	CASSPPRQGRTDTQYF	TGCGCCAGCAGCCCCCCCCGACAGGGACGCACAGATACGCAGTATTTT
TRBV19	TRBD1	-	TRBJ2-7	CASRPLGQGFEQYF	TGTGCCAGTAGACCCCTCGGACAGGGCTTCGAGCAGTACTTC
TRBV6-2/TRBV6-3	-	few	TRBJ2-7	CASSYNPGASEQYF	TGTGCCAGCAGTTATAACCCGGGGGCGAGTGAGCAGTACTTC
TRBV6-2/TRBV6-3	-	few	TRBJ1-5	CASSLVGVGPQHF	TGTGCCAGCAGTTTGGTAGGGGTCGGGCCCCAGCATTTT
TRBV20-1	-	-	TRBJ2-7	CSARRTEIPYEQYF	TGCAGTGCTAGGCGGACCGAGATCCCCTACGAGCAGTACTTC
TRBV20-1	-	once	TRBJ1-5	CSATATNQPQHF	TGCAGTGCCACAGCAACCAATCAGCCCCAGCATTTT
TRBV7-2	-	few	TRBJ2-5	CASSLVSGQETQYF	TGTGCCAGCAGCTTAGTTAGCGGCCAAGAGACCCAGTACTTC
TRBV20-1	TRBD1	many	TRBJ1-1	CSACPDRGTEAFF	TGCAGTGCTTGTCCGGACAGGGGAACTGAAGCTTTCTTT
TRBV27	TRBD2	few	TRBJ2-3	CASSTEGLAGGTDTQYF	TGTGCCAGCAGTACCGAGGGACTAGCGGGAGGCACAGATACGCAGTATTTT
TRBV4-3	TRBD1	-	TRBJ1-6	CASSQTGGHLHF	TGCGCCAGCAGCCAGACAGGGGGCCACCTCCACTTT
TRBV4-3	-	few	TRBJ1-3	CASSHIRDTSAGNTIYF	TGCGCCAGCAGCCATATAAGGGACACATCGGCTGGAAACACCATATATTTT